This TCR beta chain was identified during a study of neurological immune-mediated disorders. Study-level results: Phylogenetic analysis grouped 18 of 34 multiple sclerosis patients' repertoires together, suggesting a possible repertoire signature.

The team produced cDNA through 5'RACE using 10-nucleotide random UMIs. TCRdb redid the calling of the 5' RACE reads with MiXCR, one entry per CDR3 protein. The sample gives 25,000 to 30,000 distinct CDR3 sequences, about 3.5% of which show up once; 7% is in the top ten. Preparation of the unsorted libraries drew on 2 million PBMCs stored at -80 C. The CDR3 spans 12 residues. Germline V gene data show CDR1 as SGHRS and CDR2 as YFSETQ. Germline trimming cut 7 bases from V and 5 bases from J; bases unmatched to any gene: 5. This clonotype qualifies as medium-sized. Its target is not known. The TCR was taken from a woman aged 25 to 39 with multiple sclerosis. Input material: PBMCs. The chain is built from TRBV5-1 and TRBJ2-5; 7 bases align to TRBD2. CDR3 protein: CASHPGGETQYF. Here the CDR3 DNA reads TGCGCCAGCCATCCCGGGGGGGAGACCCAGTACTTC.